These 30 T cell receptor beta chains originate from one sample sequenced in a study of beta chain features in type 1 diabetes. Study results and limitations: Among patients with Type 1 diabetes, TCRB CDR3s were moderately but significantly shorter in every one of the four CD4+ subsets.

All of the isolated RNA was reverse transcribed, so expressed TCRB transcripts were sequenced. Repertoires were generated with immunoSEQ multiplex PCR, while TCRdb's copy carries only in-frame clones and drops some. The table has approximately 600,000 clones, over 10% seen once; the top ten hold over 0.1%. For these TCRs, the target antigens are not known. The sample was naive CD4+ T cells from blood. The receptors stem from a young man with type 1 diabetes.

V usage is TRBV4-3 and J usage is TRBJ1-4; D is possibly TRBD1 (6 bases). V was shortened by 3 bases and J by 2 bases, with 13 bases between the two germline ends. The germline CDR1 and CDR2 sequences are LGHNA and YSLEER. CDR3 length: 16 amino acids. CDR3 loop: CASSQALGATNEKLFF. CDR3 DNA: TGCGCCAGCAGCCAGGCCCTGGGGGCGACTAATGAAAAACTGTTTTTT.

This clone has more than one count but fewer than ten. The V gene is TRBV9, the J gene TRBJ2-1, with D perhaps TRBD1 (5 bases). Trimming removed 0 bases at V and 1 base at J, with 8 bases between. Germline V gene sequence: CDR1 SGDLS, CDR2 YYNGEE. The CDR3 sequence is 15 residues long. The CDR3 sequence is CASSVVTGSYNEQFF. The CDR3 DNA reads as TGTGCCAGCAGCGTAGTAACAGGTTCCTACAATGAGCAGTTCTTC.

V usage is TRBV9 and J usage is TRBJ2-2, with D possibly TRBD1 on 5 matching bases. Germline V lookup: CDR1 SGDLS, CDR2 YYNGEE. The CDR3 length is 15 residues. Trimming left V 0 bases short and J 6 bases short, with 12 bases between. CDR3 residues: CASSVEGRVAGELFF. CDR3 sequence (DNA): TGTGCCAGCAGCGTAGAAGGCAGGGTGGCCGGGGAGCTGTTTTTT. Full variable domain (rest looked up from reference TRBV9 and TRBJ2-2): DSGVTQTPKHLITATGQRVTLRCSPRSGDLSVYWYQQSLDQGLQFLIQYYNGEERAKGNILERFSAQQFPDLHSELNLSSLELGDSALYFCASSVEGRVAGELFFGEGSRLTVL.

In its sample, this clone was seen a few times. This chain connects TRBV2 to TRBJ2-5; the D is unclear. Deletions cut 6 bases from V and 7 bases from J, with 15 bases between. The CDR3 has 13 amino acids. The germline gives CDR1 SNHLY, CDR2 FYNNEI. The DNA for the CDR3 is TGTGCCAGCAGCCGGTGGGAAGACGGGACCCAGTACTTC. This translates into CASSRWEDGTQYF.

This chain uses TRBV6-5 with TRBJ1-4; no clear D. Germline values: CDR1 MNHEY, CDR2 SVGAGI. V lost 0 bases, J lost 8 bases, and 13 bases lay in between. The CDR3 is 15 amino acids. The CDR3 loop reads CASSYSNSPREKLFF. The CDR3 DNA follows: TGTGCCAGCAGTTACTCGAACAGCCCGCGGGAAAAACTGTTTTTT.

The J gene is TRBJ2-3, the V gene TRBV5-1; D ambiguous. The V end lost 0 bases, the J end lost 2 bases, and 7 bases lay between the germline ends. This CDR3 region has 14 residues. The germline gives CDR1 SGHRS, CDR2 YFSETQ. The DNA of the CDR3 is TGCGCCAGCAGCTTGGACGGTGACACAGATACGCAGTATTTT. It encodes CASSLDGDTDTQYF. The full variable domain, rest sourced from reference TRBV5-1 and TRBJ2-3, is KAGVTQTPRYLIKTRGQQVTLSCSPISGHRSVSWYQQTPGQGLQFLFEYFSETQRNKGNFPGRFSGRQFSNSRSEMNVSTLELGDSALYLCASSLDGDTDTQYFGPGTRLTVL.

This sequence joins TRBV11-2 and TRBJ2-1; D is uncertain. Trimming left V 4 bases short and J 0 bases short, with 10 bases between. This CDR3 spans 15 amino acids. The germline CDR1 and CDR2 sequences are SGHAT and FQNNGV. CDR3 nucleotide sequence: TGTGCCAGCAGCTCCTCGGTGAGCTCCTACAATGAGCAGTTCTTC. It yields the protein CASSSSVSSYNEQFF.

In this sample, this clone turned up a few times. This chain links TRBV28 with TRBJ2-7; weak D call: TRBD1 (6 bases). The CDR3 has 14 residues. Germline V gene data show CDR1 as MDHEN and CDR2 as SYDVKM. Trimming left V 5 bases short and J 0 bases short, with 11 bases between. Here the CDR3 DNA reads TGTGCCAGCAGTATCTTACAGGGCTCCTACGAGCAGTACTTC. Its protein product is CASSILQGSYEQYF.

This clone was counted only a few times. A junction end diverges from the germline sequence, so it may reflect a read error. The chain links TRBV20-1 to TRBJ1-2, with a possible D match to TRBD1 (6 bases). Per the germline V gene, CDR1 is DFQATT and CDR2 is SNEGSKA (reference sequence). This CDR3 region has 11 residues. The CDR3 loop is CRARGAYGYTF. The DNA for the CDR3 is TGCAGGGCTAGGGGGGCCTATGGCTACACCTTC.

In the case of this clone: Other DNA variants within this sample encode the same CDR3. The chain couples TRBV18 to TRBJ2-2; the D is unclear. V dropped 3 bases and J dropped 5 bases, with 4 bases sitting between them. The CDR3 consists of 12 residues. Germline loops: CDR1 KGHSH, CDR2 LQKENI. The CDR3 DNA reads TGTGCCAGCTCACCGGGAACCGGGGAGCTGTTTTTT. Encoded protein: CASSPGTGELFF.

The sample holds a few counts of this clone. V gene TRBV6-6 combines with J gene TRBJ1-5; unclear D gene. CDR1 is MNHNY, CDR2 SVGAGI, per germline (reference sequence). Trimming removed 10 bases from V and 2 bases from J, with 18 bases in between. This CDR3 has 15 amino acids. The CDR3: CATQATAGGNQPQHF. As DNA, the CDR3 is TGTGCCACCCAGGCTACAGCGGGAGGCAATCAGCCCCAGCATTTT.

The rearrangement uses TRBV5-1 and TRBJ1-6; TRBD1 might be the D (6 bases). Trimming took off 5 bases at V and 8 bases at J, with 14 bases between the two ends. The CDR3 is 14 amino acids. CDR1 is SGHRS and CDR2 is YFSETQ in the germline V gene. The CDR3 here is CASRGSSGDSPLHF. Written as DNA, the CDR3 is TGCGCCAGCAGGGGTTCCTCAGGGGATTCACCCCTCCACTTT.

The rearrangement links TRBV15 to TRBJ2-5, with D perhaps given as TRBD1 or TRBD2 (5 bases each). Germline V lookup: CDR1 LNHNV, CDR2 YYDKDF (reference sequence). Between the trimmed V and J ends, which lost 3 bases and 0 bases, there was a span of 17 bases. The CDR3 covers 17 residues. The CDR3 protein is CATSRAGTLQHQETQYF. The CDR3, as DNA: TGTGCCACCAGCAGGGCCGGGACCCTTCAACACCAAGAGACCCAGTACTTC.

The sample holds a few counts of this clone. Other nucleotide sequences in the sample specify the same CDR3. The chain carries TRBV19 and TRBJ1-1, with 7 positions matching TRBD1. After removal of 1 base from V and 2 bases from J, the junction contained 1 base not matched to a gene. The CDR3 sequence is 14 residues long. Germline values: CDR1 LNHDA, CDR2 SQIVND (reference sequence). CDR3 bases: TGTGCCAGTAGTATAGGACAGGGCAACACTGAAGCTTTCTTT. Translation gives CASSIGQGNTEAFF.

The chain combines TRBV9 with TRBJ1-1; D not resolved. The germline V and J ends were trimmed by 5 bases and 7 bases, with 12 bases remaining between them. Germline CDR1 SGDLS, CDR2 YYNGEE. This CDR3 is 12 amino acids long. The CDR3 sequence is CASSLGRGEAFF. For the CDR3, the DNA is TGTGCCAGCAGTCTCGGACGCGGTGAAGCTTTCTTT.

This clone was counted only a few times. The chain joins TRBV30 to TRBJ1-2; a possible D gene is TRBD1 (5 bases). Germline assignment: CDR1 GTSNPN and CDR2 SVGIG (reference sequence). Trimming pared 5 bases from V and 4 bases from J, leaving 20 bases between. The CDR3 spans 15 residues. CDR3 protein: CAWGRGTAGSYGYTF. In DNA form, the CDR3 reads TGTGCCTGGGGGAGAGGGACGGCGGGCAGCTATGGCTACACCTTC.

The CDR3 DNA reads as TGTGCCAGCTCACGGGAAAGGAACACTGAAGCTTTCTTT. It yields the protein CASSRERNTEAFF. V gene TRBV18 combines with J gene TRBJ1-1; the D is unclear. The germline V gene encodes CDR1 KGHSH and CDR2 LQKENI. The CDR3 consists of 13 residues. Trimming took 4 bases from V and 1 from J, leaving 7 bases between them.

This clone was detected only a few times. Other nucleotide sequences in the sample specify the same CDR3. The rearrangement links TRBV5-1 to TRBJ2-5; weak D call: TRBD2 (5 bases). V gave up 0 bases and J gave up 5 bases, with 8 bases separating them. Germline V gives CDR1 SGHRS, CDR2 YFSETQ. The CDR3 has 13 residues. This chain's CDR3 is CASSLGGGETQYF. The CDR3 region has the DNA TGCGCCAGCAGCTTGGGCGGAGGTGAGACCCAGTACTTC.

V gene TRBV9 combines with J gene TRBJ2-1; 16 bases are a match to TRBD2. The CDR3 covers 16 residues. V lost 3 bases and J lost 5; bases outside the gene matches: 2. Germline V CDR1 and CDR2: SGDLS, YYNGEE. CDR3 nucleotide sequence: TGTGCCAGCAGCGCCGGGACTAGCGGGGGGGACAATGAGCAGTTCTTC. Amino acid sequence: CASSAGTSGGDNEQFF. The complete variable domain, with remaining parts taken from reference TRBV9 and TRBJ2-1, reads DSGVTQTPKHLITATGQRVTLRCSPRSGDLSVYWYQQSLDQGLQFLIQYYNGEERAKGNILERFSAQQFPDLHSELNLSSLELGDSALYFCASSAGTSGGDNEQFFGPGTRLTVL.

This chain links TRBV27 with TRBJ2-4, with D possibly being TRBD1 or TRBD2 (6 bases each). The CDR3 sequence is 14 residues long. The germline CDR1 and CDR2 sequences are MNHEY and SMNVEV (reference sequence). V lost 3 bases to trimming and J lost 6 bases, with 12 bases between them. CDR3 DNA: TGTGCCAGCAGTTTGGAGGGCAGGGGAAACATTCAGTACTTC. Protein: CASSLEGRGNIQYF.

This clone appeared a few times. The chain links TRBV6-5 to TRBJ2-7, with 8 nucleotides matching TRBD1. The ends lost 5 bases at V and 2 bases at J; junction bases unmatched: 8. The CDR3 consists of 15 residues. The germline V gene has CDR1 MNHEY and CDR2 SVGAGI. CDR3 nucleotide sequence: TGTGCCAGCAGTCTCGGACAGGGAGCAACCTACGAGCAGTACTTC. It yields the protein CASSLGQGATYEQYF.

This clone was observed a few times. The V and J genes are TRBV4-2 and TRBJ2-1, with 9 bases that match TRBD1. Trimming removed 5 bases from V and 5 bases from J; junction bases left unmatched: 4. The CDR3 has 14 amino acids. Germline V lookup: CDR1 LGHNA, CDR2 YNFKEQ. The CDR3 is CASSSGQGNNEQFF. As DNA, the CDR3 is TGTGCCAGCAGCTCGGGACAGGGCAACAATGAGCAGTTCTTC.

This chain joins TRBV14 and TRBJ2-2; no reliable D call. This CDR3 is 15 amino acids long. Trimming took 4 bases from V and 4 from J, leaving 13 bases between them. Germline V gives CDR1 SGHDN, CDR2 FVKESK. The CDR3 sequence: CASSPDWEGTGELFF. The CDR3, as DNA: TGTGCCAGCAGCCCTGATTGGGAAGGCACCGGGGAGCTGTTTTTT. The full variable domain, completed using reference TRBV14 and TRBJ2-2, is EAGVTQFPSHSVIEKGQTVTLRCDPISGHDNLYWYRRVMGKEIKFLLHFVKESKQDESGMPNNRFLAERTGGTYSTLKVQPAELEDSGVYFCASSPDWEGTGELFFGEGSRLTVL.

The chain has TRBV21-1 and TRBJ2-5; no check of the table's D call, TRBD1, against the DNA was made. TRBV21-1 is classified as a pseudogene. This CDR3 is 14 amino acids long. CDR3 protein: CASLTGGGQETQYF. In nucleotides, the CDR3 is TGTGCCAGCCTGACAGGTGGGGGCCAAGAGACCCAGTACTTC.

The chain has TRBV5-6 and TRBJ1-6; D remains unclear. This CDR3 contains 14 residues. Germline loops: CDR1 SGHDT, CDR2 YYEEEE. Trimming cost V 5 bases and J 6 bases, with 12 bases left between them. This CDR3 reads CASRSREGNSPLHF. The CDR3 DNA follows: TGTGCCAGCAGATCGAGGGAGGGTAATTCACCCCTCCACTTT.

This clone has more than one count but fewer than ten. This sequence joins TRBV27 and TRBJ2-3, with D maybe TRBD1 (6 bases). Trimming cost V 5 bases and J 2 bases, with 14 bases left between them. The CDR3 runs to 15 residues. Germline assignment: CDR1 MNHEY and CDR2 SMNVEV (reference sequence). CDR3 sequence: CASSASGALTDTQYF. The CDR3, as DNA: TGTGCCAGCAGTGCCTCAGGGGCCCTCACAGATACGCAGTATTTT.

J is TRBJ2-5 and V is TRBV5-1; TRBD1 matches at 7 bases. Trimming cost V 2 bases and J 3 bases; bases outside gene matches: 4. The germline V gene has CDR1 SGHRS and CDR2 YFSETQ. The CDR3 loop spans 14 amino acids. The CDR3: CASSFNDREETQYF. The CDR3 region has the DNA TGCGCCAGCAGCTTTAACGACAGGGAAGAGACCCAGTACTTC.

This sequence joins TRBV6-5 and TRBJ2-4, with TRBD1 matching over 9 bases. This CDR3 has 14 residues. CDR1 and CDR2 from the germline V gene are MNHEY and SVGAGI. V lost 6 bases to trimming and J lost 6 bases; unmatched junction nucleotides: 6. The CDR3 DNA sequence: TGTGCCAGCAGCTCTCAGGGACAGGGAAACATTCAGTACTTC. This sequence encodes CASSSQGQGNIQYF.

V usage is TRBV6-5 and J usage is TRBJ1-1; the D gene is possibly TRBD1 (6 bases). The germline V and J ends were trimmed by 4 bases and 4 bases, with 13 bases remaining between them. Germline CDR1 reads MNHEY; CDR2 reads SVGAGI. The CDR3 runs 14 residues. The CDR3: CASSFTGMSTEAFF. The CDR3 nucleotides read TGTGCCAGCAGTTTCACAGGGATGAGCACTGAAGCTTTCTTT.

The J gene is TRBJ2-2, the V gene TRBV4-2; the D gene could be TRBD1 or TRBD2 (6 bases each). V was clipped by 4 bases and J by 4 bases, with 16 bases between them. CDR1 and CDR2 from the germline V gene are LGHNA and YNFKEQ. The CDR3 runs to 16 residues. The CDR3 coding sequence is TGTGCCAGCAGCCGCGCGAGGGGGGCGGCCACCGGGGAGCTGTTTTTT. The encoded protein is CASSRARGAATGELFF.